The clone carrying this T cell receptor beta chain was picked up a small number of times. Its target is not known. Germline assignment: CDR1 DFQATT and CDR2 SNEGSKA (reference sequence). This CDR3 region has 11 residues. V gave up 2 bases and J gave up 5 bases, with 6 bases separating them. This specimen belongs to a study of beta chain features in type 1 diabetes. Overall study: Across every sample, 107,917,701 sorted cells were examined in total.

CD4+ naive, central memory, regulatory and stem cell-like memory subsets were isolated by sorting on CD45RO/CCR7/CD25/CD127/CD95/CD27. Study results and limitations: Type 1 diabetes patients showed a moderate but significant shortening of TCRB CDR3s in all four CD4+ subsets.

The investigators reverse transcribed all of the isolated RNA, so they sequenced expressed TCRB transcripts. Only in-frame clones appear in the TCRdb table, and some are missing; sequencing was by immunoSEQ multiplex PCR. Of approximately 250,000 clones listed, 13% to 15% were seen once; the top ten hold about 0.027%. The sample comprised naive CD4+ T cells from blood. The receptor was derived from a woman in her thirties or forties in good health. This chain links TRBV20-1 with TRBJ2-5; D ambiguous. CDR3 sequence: CSARHQETQYF. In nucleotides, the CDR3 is TGCAGTGCTAGACATCAGGAGACCCAGTACTTC.